This T cell receptor (beta chain) was identified in a study of OX40 agonist ivuxolimab in advanced cancers. V gave up 2 bases and J gave up 4 bases, with 15 bases separating them. The CDR3 has 16 amino acids. CDR1 is SGHKS and CDR2 is YYEKEE in the germline V gene (reference sequence). Data came from immunoSEQ multiplex PCR; TCRdb stores just in-frame clones and leaves some out. The table records almost 70,000 clones, around 89% of them present only once. The sample consisted of CD4+ or CD8+ T cells sorted from blood, taken in a trial of the OX40 agonist ivuxolimab. The receptor was isolated from an adult with an advanced solid tumor such as melanoma, head and neck, liver or kidney cancer. The chain recombines TRBV5-5 with TRBJ1-4, with a tentative D call TRBD1 (6 bases). The CDR3 here is CASSFGPTGFNEKLFF. The CDR3 DNA is TGTGCCAGCAGCTTTGGACCGACAGGTTTTAATGAAAAACTGTTTTTT. The variable domain in full, completed from reference TRBV5-5 and TRBJ1-4, reads DAGVTQSPTHLIKTRGQQVTLRCSPISGHKSVSWYQQVLGQGPQFIFQYYEKEERGRGNFPDRFSARQFPNYSSELNVNALLLGDSALYLCASSFGPTGFNEKLFFGSGTQLSVL.